The subject of this entry is one T cell receptor beta chain. What it binds is not known. TCRdb's copy holds only in-frame clones and misses some; the assay was immunoSEQ multiplex PCR. The table shows some 29,000 clones, with 60% to 85% occurring only once. These data originate in a study of CD4 T cells in relation to SARS-CoV-2 and coronaviruses. With 4 bases removed from V and 0 bases from J, the gap between germline ends came to 6 bases. Germline values: CDR1 MGHDK, CDR2 SYGVNS. The CDR3 sequence is 13 residues long. Unexposed donor CD4+ T cells date from 2011-2018, before the COVID-19 pandemic. After approximately 10 days of culture, CD4+ T cells were isolated. Cells permitting, SARS-CoV-2 S/N and four cold-coronavirus spikes were tested on unexposed-donor CD4+ T cells. Cultures received half-medium IL-2 refreshes on days 3 and 7.

The sequencing sample was made of CD4+ T cells from PBMCs, cultured in vitro. The TCR sequence derives from a human donor in good health. The genes are TRBV25-1 and TRBJ1-1; no clear D. This CDR3 reads CASSGSMNTEAFF. The CDR3 coding sequence is TGTGCCAGCAGTGGAAGCATGAACACTGAAGCTTTCTTT.